This passage covers 22 T cell receptor beta chains from one sample sequenced in a study of cytomegalovirus exposure and HLA in healthy donors. A multiplex PCR was run with 60 Vbeta primers and 13 Jbeta primers. The data were produced by immunoSEQ multiplex PCR, yet TCRdb's version contains in-frame clones alone and is incomplete. The sample lists some 200,000 clones; roughly 80% were seen once. The specimen was PBMCs. These receptors all come from a girl aged 10 to 17 in good health and CMV-seronegative.

The rearrangement uses TRBV19 and TRBJ1-5, with D possibly being TRBD1 (5 bases). CDR1 and CDR2 (germline): LNHDA, SQIVND (reference sequence). V lost 6 bases to trimming and J lost 1 base, with 13 bases between them. The CDR3 covers 15 residues. For the CDR3, the DNA is TGTGCCAGTAGAAAAGCAGGGTTGAGCAATCAGCCCCAGCATTTT. Protein product: CASRKAGLSNQPQHF.

This clone was seen a handful of times. The rearrangement joins TRBV5-4 to TRBJ1-1, with D perhaps matching TRBD1 (6 bases). V was clipped by 3 bases and J by 6 bases, with 15 bases between them. CDR3 size: 14 residues. Germline V gene sequence: CDR1 SGHNT, CDR2 YYREEE (reference sequence). The CDR3, as DNA: TGTGCCAGCAGCTACAGACAGGTCGTCGCTGAAGCTTTCTTT. Translation: CASSYRQVVAEAFF.

The chain joins TRBV7-9 to TRBJ2-2; 9 bases line up with TRBD2. This CDR3 contains 18 residues. Per germline, CDR1 SEHNR and CDR2 FQNEAQ (reference sequence). V gave up 5 bases and J gave up 5 bases; unmatched junction bases: 15. CDR3 nucleotides: TGTGCCAGCAGCACACCGGGGGCGGGAGGGACGCGGACCGGGGAGCTGTTTTTT. It translates to CASSTPGAGGTRTGELFF.

This chain uses TRBV19 with TRBJ2-1; D is undetermined. The V end was cut by 8 bases, the J end by 5 bases, with 16 bases between. The CDR3 is 14 amino acids. CDR1 and CDR2 (germline): LNHDA, SQIVND (reference sequence). CDR3 amino acids: CASVGTRKHNEQFF. The CDR3 region has the DNA TGTGCCAGTGTCGGTACGAGAAAACACAATGAGCAGTTCTTC.

This chain links TRBV7-8 with TRBJ2-7; TRBD2 aligns across 14 bases. V trimming: 4 bases; J trimming: 6 bases; junction bases outside the gene matches: 8. Germline V lookup: CDR1 SGHVS, CDR2 FQNEAQ. CDR3 size: 16 residues. This chain's CDR3 is CASSSLGTSGSFEQYF. The CDR3 coding sequence is TGTGCCAGCAGCTCCCTAGGGACTAGCGGGAGTTTCGAGCAGTACTTC.

The chain recombines TRBV7-8 with TRBJ2-7; 9 bases are a match to TRBD2. CDR3 length: 15 residues. The J segment lost 0 bases and the V segment lost 3 bases, leaving 3 bases of the junction unmatched. Germline CDR1 is SGHVS and CDR2 is FQNEAQ. This CDR3 reads CASSLGLASSYEQYF. CDR3 sequence (DNA): TGTGCCAGCAGCTTGGGACTAGCCTCCTCCTACGAGCAGTACTTC.

CDR3 DNA: TGTGCCAGCAGTTTACGTGGGCGCCGGCAGCCCCAGCATTTT. Amino acid sequence: CASSLRGRRQPQHF. The chain recombines TRBV28 with TRBJ1-5; no definite D call. CDR1 is MDHEN, CDR2 SYDVKM, per germline. V lost 2 bases and J 7 bases, leaving 12 bases between the germline ends. This CDR3 region has 14 residues.

The chain carries TRBV19 and TRBJ2-1; 9 bases agree with TRBD2. The CDR3 runs 15 residues. CDR1 is LNHDA, CDR2 SQIVND, per germline (reference sequence). Losses at the gene ends were 5 bases for V and 1 base for J; bases not matched to a gene: 3. The CDR3 here is CASSFSGRSYNEQFF. The CDR3 bases are TGTGCCAGTAGTTTTAGCGGGAGATCCTACAATGAGCAGTTCTTC.

V usage is TRBV4-1 and J usage is TRBJ2-1; 9 bases agree with TRBD2. This CDR3 is built from 15 residues. Germline CDR1 is MGHRA and CDR2 is YSYEKL. V shed 9 bases, J shed 0 bases, and the junction held 6 bases outside the gene matches. In DNA form, the CDR3 reads TGCGCCAGTAGGACTAGCGCGAGCTCCTACAATGAGCAGTTCTTC. It encodes CASRTSASSYNEQFF.

The chain uses TRBV7-2 and TRBJ1-6, with D unresolved. CDR3 length: 14 residues. Trimming removed 3 bases from V and 7 bases from J, with 10 bases in between. Germline lookup yields CDR1 SGHTA and CDR2 FQGNSA. This CDR3 is CASSFGISNSPLHF. Written as DNA, the CDR3 is TGTGCCAGCAGCTTCGGGATAAGCAATTCACCCCTCCACTTT.

The CDR3 DNA sequence: TGTGCCAGCAGCCAGGGGGACAGGGTGGGACTAGCGGGAGGCGATGAGCAGTTCTTC. Protein product: CASSQGDRVGLAGGDEQFF. This chain links TRBV7-6 with TRBJ2-1; 15 positions match TRBD2. The CDR3 sequence is 19 residues long. Looked up from germline, CDR1 is SGHVS and CDR2 is FNYEAQ. Trimming cost V 5 bases and J 8 bases; bases outside gene matches: 16.

The gene calls are TRBV9 and TRBJ2-1; 12 bases agree with TRBD2. Germline V lookup: CDR1 SGDLS, CDR2 YYNGEE. The V gene end was trimmed by 0 bases and the J gene end by 1 base; junction bases not matched to a gene: 2. The CDR3 length is 17 residues. CDR3 residues: CASSVDTSGRSYNEQFF. In DNA, the CDR3 is TGTGCCAGCAGCGTAGATACTAGCGGGAGGTCCTACAATGAGCAGTTCTTC.

This chain links TRBV10-3 with TRBJ2-2; D possibly corresponds to TRBD1 (5 bases). Trimming removed 4 bases at V and 2 bases at J, with 11 bases between. The CDR3 totals 15 residues. Germline lookup yields CDR1 ENHRY and CDR2 SYGVKD. The CDR3 bases are TGTGCCATCAGTGTGAAACAGGTTAACACCGGGGAGCTGTTTTTT. It translates to CAISVKQVNTGELFF.

The rearrangement uses TRBV29-1 and TRBJ1-1; 7 bases map to TRBD1. The CDR3 sequence is 15 residues long. Germline lookup yields CDR1 SQVTM and CDR2 ANQGSEA. J gave up 1 base and V 6 bases, and 11 bases lay outside the gene matches. CDR3 amino acids: CSVATGTGRNTEAFF. The CDR3 bases are TGCAGCGTAGCGACAGGGACCGGCCGGAACACTGAAGCTTTCTTT. Drawing the rest from reference TRBV29-1 and TRBJ1-1, the complete variable domain is SAVISQKPSRDICQRGTSLTIQCQVDSQVTMMFWYRQQPGQSLTLIATANQGSEATYESGFVIDKFPISRPNLTFSTLTVSNMSPEDSSIYLCSVATGTGRNTEAFFGQGTRLTVV.

V is TRBV30 and J is TRBJ2-3; 13 bases are shared with TRBD2. The CDR3 is 15 residues long. In germline, CDR1 is GTSNPN, CDR2 SVGIG (reference sequence). For the CDR3, the DNA is TGTGCATACGGGACTAGCGGGAAGGTATCAGATACGCAGTATTTT. Its protein is CAYGTSGKVSDTQYF.

This chain connects TRBV7-2 to TRBJ1-3, with D maybe TRBD1 (6 bases). The V and J ends lost 1 base and 0 bases respectively, with 10 bases between them. Germline-derived CDR1 and CDR2 are SGHTA and FQGNSA. The CDR3 runs to 16 residues. CDR3 in DNA: TGTGCCAGCAGCTTAGGCAGGGGTTCCTCTGGAAACACCATATATTTT. Amino acid sequence: CASSLGRGSSGNTIYF. Full variable domain (missing parts from reference TRBV7-2 and TRBJ1-3): GAGVSQSPSNKVTEKGKDVELRCDPISGHTALYWYRQSLGQGLEFLIYFQGNSAPDKSGLPSDRFSAERTGGSVSTLTIQRTQQEDSAVYLCASSLGRGSSGNTIYFGEGSWLTVV.

V gene TRBV27 combines with J gene TRBJ2-5, with 9 bases lining up with TRBD2. The junction had 6 bases not matched to a gene; V was cut back by 5 bases and J by 5 bases. Germline CDR1 reads MNHEY; CDR2 reads SMNVEV (reference sequence). This CDR3 has 14 amino acids. Here the CDR3 DNA reads TGTGCCAGCAGTGGCGGGGGGGCCGGGGAGACCCAGTACTTC. It is translated as CASSGGGAGETQYF.

The V gene is TRBV7-3, the J gene TRBJ2-3; 10 bases are shared with TRBD2. The germline V gene encodes CDR1 SGHTA and CDR2 FQGTGA. The CDR3 is 17 residues long. The junction had 9 bases not matched to a gene; V was cut back by 2 bases and J by 4 bases. The CDR3 DNA reads TGTGCCAGCAGCTTAGGATTAGCGGGAGGTTATGCAGATACGCAGTATTTT. This sequence encodes CASSLGLAGGYADTQYF.

This clone was seen a handful of times. J is TRBJ1-1 and V is TRBV19; tentative D call: TRBD1 (5 bases). Germline assignment: CDR1 LNHDA and CDR2 SQIVND (reference sequence). V was shortened by 7 bases and J by 0 bases, with 12 bases between the two germline ends. The CDR3 covers 14 residues. The CDR3 region is CASTRQGMNTEAFF. CDR3 nucleotide sequence: TGTGCCAGTACTCGGCAGGGAATGAACACTGAAGCTTTCTTT.

V is TRBV9 and J is TRBJ2-3; TRBD2 matches at 12 bases. J lost 0 bases, V lost 4 bases, and 3 bases had no gene match. CDR3 length equals 16 residues. Looked up from germline, CDR1 is SGDLS and CDR2 is YYNGEE. CDR3 protein: CASSLTSGGSTDTQYF. In DNA form, the CDR3 reads TGTGCCAGCAGCCTGACTAGCGGGGGAAGCACAGATACGCAGTATTTT.

This rearrangement joins TRBV6-6 to TRBJ2-7; D uncertain. V lost 2 bases, J lost 4 bases, and 6 bases lay in between. Germline V gene data show CDR1 as MNHNY and CDR2 as SVGAGI (reference sequence). The CDR3 contains 12 residues. CDR3 protein: CASSYLQYEQYF. Here the CDR3 DNA reads TGTGCCAGCAGTTACCTCCAGTACGAGCAGTACTTC.

Only one count was recorded for this clone. J is TRBJ2-1 and V is TRBV5-4; D gene unclear. The CDR3 spans 15 residues. The germline V gene encodes CDR1 SGHNT and CDR2 YYREEE (reference sequence). V lost 6 bases and J lost 0, with 13 bases in between. The CDR3 coding sequence is TGTGCCAGCACCCCAGGCCTAAGCTCCTACAATGAGCAGTTCTTC. This translates into CASTPGLSSYNEQFF.